This TCR beta chain was captured in a study of OX40 agonist ivuxolimab in advanced cancers. The table came from immunoSEQ multiplex PCR; TCRdb's copy has only in-frame clones and leaves some out. Of roughly 90,000 clones listed, around nine tenths were seen once; the top ten hold approximately 1.5%. The CDR3 length is 20 residues. Between the trimmed V and J ends, which lost 0 bases and 1 base, there was a span of 25 bases. CDR1 SGHRS and CDR2 YFSETQ come from the germline V gene. The receptor was derived from an adult with an advanced solid tumor such as melanoma, head and neck, liver or kidney cancer. V usage is TRBV5-1 and J usage is TRBJ1-1; D possibly corresponds to TRBD1 (6 bases). The material sequenced was CD4+ or CD8+ T cells sorted from blood, taken in a trial of the OX40 agonist ivuxolimab. CDR3 coding DNA: TGCGCCAGCAGCTTGGTGGGGGCGAGGGGCTACAATGAAGGGAACACTGAAGCTTTCTTT. Protein: CASSLVGARGYNEGNTEAFF.